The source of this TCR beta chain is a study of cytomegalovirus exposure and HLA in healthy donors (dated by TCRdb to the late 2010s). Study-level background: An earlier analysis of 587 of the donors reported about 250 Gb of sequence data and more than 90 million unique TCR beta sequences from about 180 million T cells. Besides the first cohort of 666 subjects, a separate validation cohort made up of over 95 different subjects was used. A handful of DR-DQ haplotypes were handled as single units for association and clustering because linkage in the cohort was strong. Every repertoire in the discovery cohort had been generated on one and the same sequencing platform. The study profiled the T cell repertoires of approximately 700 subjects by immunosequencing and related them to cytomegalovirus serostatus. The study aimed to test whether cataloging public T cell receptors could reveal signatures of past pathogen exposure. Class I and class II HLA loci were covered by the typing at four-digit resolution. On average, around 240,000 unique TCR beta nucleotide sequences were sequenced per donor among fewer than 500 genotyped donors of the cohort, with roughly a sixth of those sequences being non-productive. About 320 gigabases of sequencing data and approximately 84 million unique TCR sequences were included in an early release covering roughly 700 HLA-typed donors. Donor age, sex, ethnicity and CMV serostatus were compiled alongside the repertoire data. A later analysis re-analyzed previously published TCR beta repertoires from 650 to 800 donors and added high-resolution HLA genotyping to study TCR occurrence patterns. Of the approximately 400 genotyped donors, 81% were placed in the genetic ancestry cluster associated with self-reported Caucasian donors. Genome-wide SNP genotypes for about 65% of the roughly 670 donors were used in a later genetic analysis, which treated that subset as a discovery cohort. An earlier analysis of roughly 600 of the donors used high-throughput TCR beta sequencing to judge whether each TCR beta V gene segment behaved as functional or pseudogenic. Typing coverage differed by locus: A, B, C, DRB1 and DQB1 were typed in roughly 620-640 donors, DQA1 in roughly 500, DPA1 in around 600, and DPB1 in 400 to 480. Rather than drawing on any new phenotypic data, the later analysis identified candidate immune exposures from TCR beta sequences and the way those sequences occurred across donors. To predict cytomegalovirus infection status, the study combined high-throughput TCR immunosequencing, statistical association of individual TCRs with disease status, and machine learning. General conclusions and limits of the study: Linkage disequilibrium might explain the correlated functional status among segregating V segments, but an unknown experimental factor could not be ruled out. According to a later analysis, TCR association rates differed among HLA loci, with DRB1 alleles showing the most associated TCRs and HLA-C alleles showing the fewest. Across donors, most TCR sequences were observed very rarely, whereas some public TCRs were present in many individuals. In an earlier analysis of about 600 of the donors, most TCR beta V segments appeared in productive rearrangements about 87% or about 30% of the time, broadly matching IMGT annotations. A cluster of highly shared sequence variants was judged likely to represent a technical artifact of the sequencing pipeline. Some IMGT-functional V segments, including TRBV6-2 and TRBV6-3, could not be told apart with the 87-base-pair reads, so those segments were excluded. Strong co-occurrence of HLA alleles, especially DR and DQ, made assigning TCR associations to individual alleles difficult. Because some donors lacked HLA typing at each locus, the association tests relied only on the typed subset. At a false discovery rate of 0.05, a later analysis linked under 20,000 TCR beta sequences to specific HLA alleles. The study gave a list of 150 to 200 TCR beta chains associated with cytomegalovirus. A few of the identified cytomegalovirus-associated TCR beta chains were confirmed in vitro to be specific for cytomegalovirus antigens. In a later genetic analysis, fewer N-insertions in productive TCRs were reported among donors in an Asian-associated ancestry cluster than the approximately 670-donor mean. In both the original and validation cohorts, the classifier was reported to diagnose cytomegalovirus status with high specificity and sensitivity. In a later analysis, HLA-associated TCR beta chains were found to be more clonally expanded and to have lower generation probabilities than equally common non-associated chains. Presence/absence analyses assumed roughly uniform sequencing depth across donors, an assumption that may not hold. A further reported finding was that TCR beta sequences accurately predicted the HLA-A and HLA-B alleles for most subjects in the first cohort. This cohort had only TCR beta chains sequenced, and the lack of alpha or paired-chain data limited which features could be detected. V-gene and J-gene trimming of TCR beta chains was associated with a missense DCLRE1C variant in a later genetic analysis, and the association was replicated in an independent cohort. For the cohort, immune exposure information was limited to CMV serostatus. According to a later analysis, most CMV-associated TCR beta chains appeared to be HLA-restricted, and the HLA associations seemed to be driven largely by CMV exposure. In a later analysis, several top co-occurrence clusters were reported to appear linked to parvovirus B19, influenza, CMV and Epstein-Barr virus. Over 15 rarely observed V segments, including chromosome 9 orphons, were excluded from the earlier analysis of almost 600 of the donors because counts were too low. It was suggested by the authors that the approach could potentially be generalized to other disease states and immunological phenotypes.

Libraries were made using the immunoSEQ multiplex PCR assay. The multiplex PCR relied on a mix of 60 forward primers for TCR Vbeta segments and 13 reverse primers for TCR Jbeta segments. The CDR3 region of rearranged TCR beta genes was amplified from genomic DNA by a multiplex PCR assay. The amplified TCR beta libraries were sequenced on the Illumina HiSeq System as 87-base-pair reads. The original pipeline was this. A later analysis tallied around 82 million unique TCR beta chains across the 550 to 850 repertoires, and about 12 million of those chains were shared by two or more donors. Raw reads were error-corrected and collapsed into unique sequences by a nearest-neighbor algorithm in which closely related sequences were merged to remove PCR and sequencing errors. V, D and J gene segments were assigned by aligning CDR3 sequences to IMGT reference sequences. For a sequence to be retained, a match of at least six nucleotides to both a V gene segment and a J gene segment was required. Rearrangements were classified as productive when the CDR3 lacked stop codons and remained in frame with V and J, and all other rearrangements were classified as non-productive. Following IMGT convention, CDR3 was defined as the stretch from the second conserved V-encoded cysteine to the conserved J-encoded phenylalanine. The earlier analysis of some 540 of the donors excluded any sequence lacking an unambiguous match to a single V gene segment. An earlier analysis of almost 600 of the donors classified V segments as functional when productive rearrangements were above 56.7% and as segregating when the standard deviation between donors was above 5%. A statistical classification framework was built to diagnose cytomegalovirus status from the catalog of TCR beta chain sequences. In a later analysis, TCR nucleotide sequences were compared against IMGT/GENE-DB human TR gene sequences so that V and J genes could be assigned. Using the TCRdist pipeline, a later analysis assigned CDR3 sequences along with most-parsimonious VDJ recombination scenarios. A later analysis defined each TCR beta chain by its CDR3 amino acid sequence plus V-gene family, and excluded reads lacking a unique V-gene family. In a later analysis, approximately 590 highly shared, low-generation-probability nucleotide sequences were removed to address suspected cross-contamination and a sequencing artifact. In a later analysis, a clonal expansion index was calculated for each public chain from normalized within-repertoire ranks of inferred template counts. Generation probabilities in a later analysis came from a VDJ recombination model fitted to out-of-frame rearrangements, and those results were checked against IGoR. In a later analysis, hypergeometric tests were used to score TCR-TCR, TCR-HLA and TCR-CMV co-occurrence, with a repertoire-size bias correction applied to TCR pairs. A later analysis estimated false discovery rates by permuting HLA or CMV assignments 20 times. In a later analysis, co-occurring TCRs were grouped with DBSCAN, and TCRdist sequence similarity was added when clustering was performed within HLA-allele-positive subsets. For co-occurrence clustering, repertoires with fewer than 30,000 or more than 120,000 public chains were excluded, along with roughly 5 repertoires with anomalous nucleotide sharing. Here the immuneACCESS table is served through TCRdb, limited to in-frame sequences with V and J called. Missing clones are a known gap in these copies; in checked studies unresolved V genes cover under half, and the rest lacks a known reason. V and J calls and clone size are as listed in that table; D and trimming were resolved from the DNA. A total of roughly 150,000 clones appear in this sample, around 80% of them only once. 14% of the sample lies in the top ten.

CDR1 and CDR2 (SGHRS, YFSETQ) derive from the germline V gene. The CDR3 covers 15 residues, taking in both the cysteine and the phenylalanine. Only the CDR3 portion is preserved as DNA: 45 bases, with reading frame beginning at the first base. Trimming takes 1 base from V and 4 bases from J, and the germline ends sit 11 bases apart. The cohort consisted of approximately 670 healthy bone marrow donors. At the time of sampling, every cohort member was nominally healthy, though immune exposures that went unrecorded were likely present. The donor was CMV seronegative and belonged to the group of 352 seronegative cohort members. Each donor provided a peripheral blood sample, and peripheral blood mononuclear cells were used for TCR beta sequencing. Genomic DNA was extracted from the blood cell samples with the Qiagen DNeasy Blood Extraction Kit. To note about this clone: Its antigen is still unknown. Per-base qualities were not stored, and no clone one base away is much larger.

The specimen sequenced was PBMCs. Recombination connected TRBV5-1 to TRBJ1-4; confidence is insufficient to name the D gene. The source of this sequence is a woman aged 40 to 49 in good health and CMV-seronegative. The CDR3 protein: CASSLSSTYNEKLFF. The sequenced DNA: TGCGCCAGCAGCTTGTCATCAACCTATAATGAAAAACTGTTTTTT.